This TCR beta chain was profiled in a study of T cell clonality in common variable immunodeficiency. Germline loops: CDR1 SEHNR, CDR2 FQNEAQ (reference sequence). This CDR3 spans 15 amino acids. The V gene lost 1 base and the J gene lost 3 bases, with 13 bases spanning the gap. Study-wide findings and caveats: Fewer TCRbeta clones were shared among CVID subjects than controls. Common variable immunodeficiency TCR beta sequences reportedly had fewer deletions and N-nucleotide insertions.

Clones were sequenced by immunoSEQ multiplex PCR, and TCRdb holds only the in-frame ones, with some missing. Altogether some 11,000 clones were found in the sample, and no singletons occur. This clone was seen a few times. Antigen: not known. The read comes to an end 3 residues before the CDR3 does, leaving the germline J gene to fill in the end. The gene calls are TRBV7-9 and TRBJ2-7; a possible D gene is TRBD2 (6 bases). The source material was peripheral blood mononuclear cells. This clonotype originated in a human donor with common variable immunodeficiency. The covered CDR3 bases are TGTGCCAGCAGCTTAGGACCGGAGGGCAGCTACGAG. Translated: CASSLGPEGSYE. The entire CDR3 is CASSLGPEGSYEQYF.